The 26 T cell receptor beta chains listed next were all sequenced from one sample in a study of monozygotic twins with inflammatory bowel disease. TCRdb reprocessed the 5' RACE reads; each CDR3 protein has one entry and no DNA is given. This table holds more than 300,000 distinct CDR3 sequences. Sequences were obtained from blood. The receptors shown here come from a human donor with ulcerative colitis or Crohn's disease, or a healthy co-twin of an affected twin (not recorded which).

J is TRBJ2-7 and V is TRBV15; TCRdb proposes TRBD2, but this gene call is untestable without DNA. Per germline, CDR1 LNHNV and CDR2 YYDKDF (reference sequence). This CDR3 comprises 15 residues. The CDR3 sequence: CATSRVRGGVYEQYF.

J is TRBJ1-5 and V is TRBV19; TCRdb outputs TRBD1, but without DNA this stays unchecked. Germline CDR1 and CDR2: LNHDA and SQIVND (reference sequence). The length of the CDR3 is 13 residues. CDR3 sequence reads: CASTRKTDQPQHF.

The chain has TRBV11-1 and TRBJ2-5; the D call from TCRdb, TRBD1, cannot be confirmed without DNA. CDR3 length: 16 residues. The germline gives CDR1 SGHAT, CDR2 FQDESV (reference sequence). The CDR3 reads CASSLLVGGAEETQYF.

The chain's CDR3 is CASSRYNNEQFF. This chain connects TRBV5-4 to TRBJ2-1. Germline V gene data show CDR1 as SGHNT and CDR2 as YYREEE (reference sequence). CDR3 size: 12 residues.

The chain links TRBV11-1 to TRBJ2-7; TCRdb gives TRBD2 as the D gene, but with no DNA this cannot be confirmed. Germline V gene sequence: CDR1 SGHAT, CDR2 FQDESV (reference sequence). This CDR3 region has 15 residues. CDR3 amino acids: CASSVGVGTPYEQYF.

The chain employs TRBV5-1 and TRBJ2-7. Germline V gene data show CDR1 as SGHRS and CDR2 as YFSETQ. CDR3 length: 14 amino acids. CDR3 residues: CASSSLDRSYEQYF.

This chain uses TRBV12-3 or TRBV12-4 with TRBJ1-2; the TCRdb D gene call, TRBD1, has no DNA to confirm it. The CDR3 length is 13 residues. The CDR3 region is CASSDRGGVGYTF.

V gene TRBV5-4 combines with J gene TRBJ2-6. Germline V gives CDR1 SGHNT, CDR2 YYREEE (reference sequence). This CDR3 comprises 17 residues. The CDR3 protein is CASSLRDTSSRANVLTF. Full variable domain (missing parts from reference TRBV5-4 and TRBJ2-6): ETGVTQSPTHLIKTRGQQVTLRCSSQSGHNTVSWYQQALGQGPQFIFQYYREEENGRGNFPPRFSGLQFPNYSSELNVNALELDDSALYLCASSLRDTSSRANVLTFGAGSRLTVL.

The gene calls are TRBV6-4 and TRBJ2-3; the TRBD1 assignment by TCRdb is unverifiable without DNA. The CDR3 spans 14 residues. From germline, CDR1 is MRHNA and CDR2 SNTAGT. The CDR3 reads CASSDSPGTDTQYF.

The chain's CDR3 is CATSSLGMMGYEQYF. The chain joins TRBV15 to TRBJ2-7. Germline CDR1 and CDR2: LNHNV and YYDKDF (reference sequence). This CDR3 region has 15 residues.

The genes are TRBV20-1 and TRBJ2-1; TCRdb's D gene call, TRBD1, goes unchecked for lack of DNA. Germline V gene sequence: CDR1 DFQATT, CDR2 SNEGSKA (reference sequence). The CDR3 runs 11 residues. The CDR3 protein is CSALYRNEQFF.

This chain uses TRBV2 with TRBJ2-2; the TCRdb call, TRBD2, lacks DNA for checking. Germline CDR1 and CDR2: SNHLY and FYNNEI. CDR3 length: 19 amino acids. CDR3 sequence reads: CASSQAALAGGPGTGELFF.

This sequence joins TRBV7-2 and TRBJ2-3; lacking DNA, the TRBD1 call made by TCRdb goes unchecked. Germline CDR1 and CDR2: SGHTA and FQGNSA. The CDR3 contains 12 residues. The CDR3 loop is CASSPRGAAQYF.

The rearrangement uses TRBV21-1 and TRBJ2-3; TCRdb's D call, TRBD2, is unchecked because there is no DNA. TRBV21-1 is reported as a pseudogene. The CDR3 is made up of 16 amino acids. The CDR3 spells CASSYPLALCTDTQYF.

The chain has TRBV6-5 and TRBJ1-1; TCRdb's D call, TRBD1, is unchecked because there is no DNA. CDR1 MNHEY and CDR2 SVGAGI come from the germline V gene. The length of the CDR3 is 16 residues. CDR3 sequence reads: CASSYYLDRGLPEAFF.

The rearrangement joins TRBV6-5 to TRBJ2-7. CDR1 is MNHEY and CDR2 is SVGAGI in the germline V gene. The CDR3 has 14 amino acids. This CDR3 reads CASSYSDGLMEQYF.

The chain combines TRBV10-3 with TRBJ2-3; TCRdb returns TRBD1, unconfirmable since there is no DNA. CDR3 size: 15 residues. Germline V gene lookup returns CDR1 ENHRY and CDR2 SYGVKD. CDR3 region: CAISGGQGALDTQYF.

The rearrangement links TRBV6-2 or TRBV6-3 to TRBJ1-5; no DNA is available, so the TRBD1 call from TCRdb remains unchecked. The CDR3 extends over 16 amino acids. Per the germline V gene, CDR1 is MNHEY and CDR2 is SVGEGT. CDR3 sequence reads: CASSYSGRGSNQPQHF.

This chain connects TRBV29-1 to TRBJ1-2; there is no DNA to check the TCRdb D call of TRBD1. This CDR3 spans 13 amino acids. Germline CDR1 reads SQVTM; CDR2 reads ANQGSEA. CDR3 sequence reads: CSVPSGTGYGYTF.

The chain recombines TRBV30 with TRBJ1-1; TCRdb picks TRBD1, but there is no DNA to check that call. This CDR3 spans 13 amino acids. Germline assignment: CDR1 GTSNPN and CDR2 SVGIG (reference sequence). The CDR3 sequence is CAWTKTENTEAFF.

The chain is built from TRBV5-1 and TRBJ1-4. The CDR3 is made up of 14 amino acids. Germline V gives CDR1 SGHRS, CDR2 YFSETQ. CDR3 sequence reads: CASSPDIANEKLFF.

V is TRBV7-3 and J is TRBJ2-2; absent DNA, TCRdb's TRBD1 call cannot be checked. This CDR3 contains 15 residues. The V gene's germline CDR1 is SGHTA and CDR2 FQGTGA. CDR3 region: CASSPFRGYTGELFF.

The chain employs TRBV5-1 and TRBJ2-7. The germline V gene has CDR1 SGHRS and CDR2 YFSETQ. This CDR3 comprises 15 residues. The CDR3 is CASSLVGSFTYEQYF. The full variable domain, in which reference TRBV5-1 and TRBJ2-7 provide the parts outside the CDR3, is KAGVTQTPRYLIKTRGQQVTLSCSPISGHRSVSWYQQTPGQGLQFLFEYFSETQRNKGNFPGRFSGRQFSNSRSEMNVSTLELGDSALYLCASSLVGSFTYEQYFGPGTRLTVT.

This rearrangement joins TRBV15 to TRBJ1-4; TCRdb's D call, TRBD1, is unchecked because there is no DNA. This CDR3 contains 16 residues. Germline V gene sequence: CDR1 LNHNV, CDR2 YYDKDF (reference sequence). CDR3 residues: CATSRDLGGTNEKLFF. The whole variable domain, filled in from reference TRBV15 and TRBJ1-4, reads DAMVIQNPRYQVTQFGKPVTLSCSQTLNHNVMYWYQQKSSQAPKLLFHYYDKDFNNEADTPDNFQSRRPNTSFCFLDIRSPGLGDTAMYLCATSRDLGGTNEKLFFGSGTQLSVL.

J is TRBJ1-5 and V is TRBV12-3 or TRBV12-4. The CDR3 spans 15 residues. The CDR3 spells CASSIRQGSNQPQHF.

This chain joins TRBV10-3 and TRBJ1-6; TCRdb names TRBD1, which stays unverified in the absence of DNA. The germline gives CDR1 ENHRY, CDR2 SYGVKD. The CDR3 consists of 13 residues. The CDR3 loop is CAIWGTGDSPLHF.